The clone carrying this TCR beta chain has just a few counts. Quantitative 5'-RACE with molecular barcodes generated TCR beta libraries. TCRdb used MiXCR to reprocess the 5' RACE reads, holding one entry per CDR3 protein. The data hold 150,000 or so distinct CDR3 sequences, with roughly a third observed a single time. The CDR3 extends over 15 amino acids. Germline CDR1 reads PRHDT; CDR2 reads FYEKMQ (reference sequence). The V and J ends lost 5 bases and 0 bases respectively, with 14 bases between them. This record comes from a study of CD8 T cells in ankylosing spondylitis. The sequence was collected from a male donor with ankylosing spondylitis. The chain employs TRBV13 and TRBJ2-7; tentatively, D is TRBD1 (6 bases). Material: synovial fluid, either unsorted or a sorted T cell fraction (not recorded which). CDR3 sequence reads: CASSPRGWGSYEQYF. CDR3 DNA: TGTGCCAGCAGCCCCAGGGGTTGGGGCTCCTACGAGCAGTACTTC.